The entry that follows covers one T cell receptor beta chain sequence. This clonotype was seen ten or more times. Its antigen is not yet known. There are no base qualities to consult, and no much larger clone falls within one base. These data originate in a study of identical twins (dated by TCRdb to 2016 to 2017). Background on the whole study: TCR alpha and beta repertoires from monozygotic twins, unrelated adults of various ages and cord blood were deep-sequenced to test whether fetal clonotypes persist. Replicate twin experiments were performed at different times using different library preparation protocols to rule out contamination. Overall study outcomes, separate from this receptor: Because the same donors could not be followed over many years, the conclusions relied on cross-sectional statistical analysis. Fewer insertions were carried by abundant cord blood beta clonotypes, a similar but weaker trend appeared in young adult naive repertoires, and no such trend appeared in memory repertoires. In beta out-of-frame sequences, excess twin sharing was weaker, because having fewer shared sequences lowered the signal-to-noise ratio. Out-of-frame TCR alpha sharing in monozygotic twins was systematically underestimated by recombination models, whereas sharing between unrelated individuals was in agreement with the recombination models. Out-of-frame TCR alpha sequences shared between twins showed an excess of low generation-probability sequences compared with coincidental sharing between unrelated individuals. Invariant T cells such as MAIT and iNKT could partly confound zero-insertion analyses, though diverse VJ usage argued against this for most clonotypes.

V is pruned by 0 bases and J by 7 bases, leaving 13 bases of the junction without a gene match. CDR1 and CDR2 (SGHRS, YFSETQ) derive from the germline V gene. Its CDR3 holds 17 amino acids, cysteine through phenylalanine. The DNA shown is the 51-base CDR3, in frame from base 1. Libraries were built with 5' RACE. Sequenced on an Illumina HiSeq 2000. A universal primer binding site was added through template switching, and the final cDNA carried a unique molecular identifier so that TCR cDNA molecules could be counted accurately. First-strand cDNA for TCR alpha and beta chains was synthesized from specific primers in the conserved constant-segment region. To control for contamination, every cDNA library carried two barcodes: a SMART-Mk sample barcode plus Illumina barcodes. Two successive PCR steps introduced TruSeq adapter sequences along with Illumina sample barcodes. The TCR alpha and beta cDNA libraries were sequenced on the Illumina HiSeq platform using custom primers. Per the authors' processing: Raw reads were processed with MiGEC to extract unique molecular identifiers, and MiXCR was used to determine CDR3 positions. Recombination models were inferred per individual with the repgenHMM and IGoR tools using an EM algorithm. The tcR package in R was used for shared clonotype analysis, with sharing normalized by the product of cloneset sizes. To study raw recombination free of thymic and clonal selection effects, out-of-frame nonproductive sequences were analyzed. TCRdb cleaned the public reads at Q25 with fastp, built clones with MiXCR and kept in-frame beta chains. Each entry is one CDR3 protein sequence, shown with its most common DNA and genes. The V and J calls were determined by TCRdb, not by the authors. The sample profile shows fewer than 800,000 distinct CDR3 sequences; less than 9% of them were found once. 1.6% of the sample is taken by the ten largest.

Every donor was a healthy Caucasian. Three pairs of female monozygotic twins, all aged about 18 to 30 years, were included in the twin cohort. RNA for TCR libraries was isolated from peripheral blood mononuclear cells. These sequences were also reported in another study, on yellow fever vaccine responses in identical twins. The second paper states: According to the authors, in identical twins the way T cells responded to vaccination appeared partly convergent and partly personalized. In identical twins, the study followed T cell clones that responded to the vaccine with precision.

This clonotype originated in a woman aged 18-30 years in good health. The rearrangement joined TRBV5-1 to TRBJ2-1, and 7 junction bases match TRBD2. Specimen: PBMCs. DNA sequence: TGCGCCAGCAGCTTGGGGAGTCGCGGGAGTGGAGGTAATGAGCAGTTCTTC. Its coded protein is CASSLGSRGSGGNEQFF. Here the CDR3 is joined to the reference TRBV5-1 and TRBJ2-1 genes, and the full variable domain is: KAGVTQTPRYLIKTRGQQVTLSCSPISGHRSVSWYQQTPGQGLQFLFEYFSETQRNKGNFPGRFSGRQFSNSRSEMNVSTLELGDSALYLCASSLGSRGSGGNEQFFGPGTRLTVL.